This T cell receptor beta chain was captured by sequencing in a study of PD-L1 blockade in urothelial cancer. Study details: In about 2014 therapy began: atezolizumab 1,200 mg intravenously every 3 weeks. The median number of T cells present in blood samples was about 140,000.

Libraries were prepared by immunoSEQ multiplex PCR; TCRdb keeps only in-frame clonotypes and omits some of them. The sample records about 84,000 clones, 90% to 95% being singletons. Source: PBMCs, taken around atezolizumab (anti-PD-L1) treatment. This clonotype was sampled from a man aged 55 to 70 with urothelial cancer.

CDR3 amino acids: CASSPPPGNAYEQYF. The CDR3 nucleotides read TGTGCCAGCAGCCCCCCCCCGGGAAACGCCTACGAGCAGTACTTC. The chain is built from TRBV9 and TRBJ2-7, with a possible D match to TRBD2 (5 bases). Germline loops: CDR1 SGDLS, CDR2 YYNGEE. This CDR3 is 15 amino acids long. V lost 4 bases to trimming and J lost 2 bases, with 16 bases between them.